This T cell receptor beta chain was observed in a study of shared clonotypes between healthy human individuals. The CDR3 runs to 15 residues. The germline V and J ends were trimmed by 5 bases and 1 base, with 14 bases remaining between them. In germline, CDR1 is SEHNR, CDR2 FQNEAQ (reference sequence). Here immunoSEQ multiplex PCR was the method, and the copy in TCRdb shows in-frame clones only, minus some. In the table there are about 1.5 million clones, 95% to 99% of which are singletons. Specimen: naive CD4+ T cells sorted from blood. Sample subset: CD45RA+ positively selected. This TCR was sampled from a young man in good health. The rearrangement links TRBV7-9 to TRBJ1-1, with D possibly being TRBD1 (5 bases). The CDR3 sequence is CASSAWGSKNTEAFF. The CDR3 DNA reads as TGTGCCAGCAGCGCCTGGGGCTCAAAGAACACTGAAGCTTTCTTT.